The 4 T cell receptor beta chains below were found in one sample sequenced in a study of blood T cell repertoires in COVID-19 (dated by TCRdb to about 2020). The library relied on the immunoSEQ multiplex PCR assay. TCRdb's version of the immuneACCESS table is confined to in-frame rearrangements and falls short of the full clone set. An unresolved V gene accounts for under half of the shortfall where checked; the remainder is of unknown origin. For this sample there are about 160,000 clones; roughly 80% appear just once. The ten largest clones capture about 19% of the sample. Sequenced: peripheral blood. The source is an elderly woman with acute or convalescent COVID-19.

The V call is TRBV19, the J call TRBJ1-6, with 9 positions matching TRBD1. CDR1 and CDR2 (germline): LNHDA, SQIVND (reference sequence). This CDR3 has 14 residues. The ends lost 8 bases at V and 8 bases at J; junction bases unmatched: 7. CDR3 loop: CASSAGQGHSPLHF. The DNA for the CDR3 is TGTGCCAGTTCCGCGGGACAGGGCCATTCACCCCTCCACTTT.

This sequence joins TRBV9 and TRBJ2-1, with 12 bases lining up with TRBD2. This CDR3 has 17 residues. CDR1 and CDR2 (germline): SGDLS, YYNGEE. The trim removed 4 bases at V and 8 bases at J, leaving 13 bases unmatched. The DNA for the CDR3 is TGTGCCAGCAGCCCTCGACTAGCGGGAGTGCAGTCTCATGAGCAGTTCTTC. Protein product: CASSPRLAGVQSHEQFF.

The chain employs TRBV24-1 and TRBJ2-4; D might be TRBD2 (5 bases). The CDR3 has 12 amino acids. Deletions cut 4 bases from V and 8 bases from J, with 8 bases between. Looked up from germline, CDR1 is KGHDR and CDR2 is SFDVKD. CDR3 bases: TGTGCCACCAGTGAAGAGGGCTACATTCAGTACTTC. It translates to CATSEEGYIQYF.

This chain connects TRBV7-2 to TRBJ2-5; D is unresolved. The germline V gene has CDR1 SGHTA and CDR2 FQGNSA. The CDR3 consists of 14 residues. Trimming took 5 bases from V and 2 from J, leaving 12 bases between them. As DNA, the CDR3 is TGTGCCAGCAGCCCCCCGGGTGGGCAAGAGACCCAGTACTTC. This gives the protein CASSPPGGQETQYF.